The rows below give T cell receptor beta chains drawn from one sample of a study of shared clonotypes between healthy human individuals. Here immunoSEQ multiplex PCR was the method, and the copy in TCRdb shows in-frame clones only, minus some. The sample holds 450,000 to 500,000 clones, over 70% seen once. The sample comprised PBMCs. Receptor source: a woman aged 40-49 years in good health. Some clones in this sample may be carry-over from other donors' samples. CDR3s include the opening cysteine and the closing phenylalanine or tryptophan. D genes are given only for firm matches. Clone size is stated in some rows and not others, as once, few, many or a class when expanded.

j_gene,d_gene,abundance,v_gene,CDR3aa,CDR3nt
TRBJ2-5,.,.,TRBV5-6,CASSLGDLAQETQYF,TGTGCCAGCAGCTTGGGGGACCTAGCACAAGAGACCCAGTACTTC
TRBJ1-5,.,once,TRBV30,CAWSVRGRQPQHF,TGTGCCTGGAGTGTTCGGGGGCGGCAGCCCCAGCATTTT
TRBJ1-4,TRBD1,.,TRBV28,CASRRQGPTNEKLFF,TGTGCCAGCAGACGACAGGGGCCAACTAATGAAAAACTGTTTTTT
TRBJ1-2,TRBD1,.,TRBV5-1,CASSYTGGSHYGYTF,TGCGCCAGCAGCTACACAGGGGGTTCTCACTATGGCTACACCTTC
TRBJ2-3,TRBD2,.,TRBV4-2,CASSQDSAGGPRTQYF,TGTGCCAGCAGCCAAGATTCGGCGGGAGGGCCGAGGACGCAGTATTTT
TRBJ2-7,.,.,TRBV6-5,CASSDLGYEQYF,TGTGCCAGCAGCGACCTAGGGTACGAGCAGTACTTC
TRBJ2-3,TRBD2,.,TRBV5-1,CASSLGGLAGGRTDTQYF,TGCGCCAGCAGCCTCGGGGGACTAGCGGGAGGTCGGACAGATACGCAGTATTTT
TRBJ2-1,.,.,TRBV19,CASSIRGTDYNEQFF,TGTGCCAGTAGTATTCGGGGGACAGACTACAATGAGCAGTTCTTC
TRBJ2-1,.,.,TRBV19,CASSMVGSSYNEQFF,TGTGCCAGTAGTATGGTGGGAAGCTCCTACAATGAGCAGTTCTTC
TRBJ1-5,.,few,TRBV19,CASIEGFGQPQHF,TGTGCCAGTATCGAAGGGTTTGGTCAGCCCCAGCATTTT
TRBJ2-7,TRBD1,.,TRBV25-1,CASSEWRDRAGEQYF,TGTGCCAGCAGTGAATGGAGGGACAGGGCGGGCGAGCAGTACTTC
TRBJ1-1,.,.,TRBV4-1,CASSQVPRGWNTEAFF,TGCGCCAGCAGCCAAGTCCCCAGGGGTTGGAACACTGAAGCTTTCTTT
TRBJ1-1,.,.,TRBV18,CASSPPEMNMGAFF,TGTGCCAGCTCACCACCGGAAATGAACATGGGAGCTTTCTTT
TRBJ1-2,.,many,TRBV11-2,CASTPFAGANYGYTF,TGTGCCAGCACCCCTTTCGCAGGGGCGAACTATGGCTACACCTTC
TRBJ1-3,.,.,TRBV4-3,CASSQGAASGNTIYF,TGCGCCAGCAGCCAAGGCGCGGCCTCTGGAAACACCATATATTTT
TRBJ1-1,.,.,TRBV28,CASSPVGRNTEAFF,TGTGCCAGCAGTCCCGTCGGGAGGAACACTGAAGCTTTCTTT
TRBJ1-1,.,.,TRBV5-1,CASSKGTRAQVEAFF,TGCGCCAGCAGCAAGGGGACAAGAGCGCAGGTTGAAGCTTTCTTT
TRBJ2-3,.,.,TRBV30,CAWNSWGTDTQYF,TGTGCCTGGAATAGTTGGGGCACAGATACGCAGTATTTT
TRBJ2-2,.,few,TRBV9,CASSGVFAGELFF,TGTGCCAGCAGCGGGGTCTTCGCCGGGGAGCTGTTTTTT
TRBJ2-2,.,few,TRBV4-2,CASSQDEGHATGELFF,TGTGCCAGCAGCCAAGATGAGGGACACGCAACCGGGGAGCTGTTTTTT
TRBJ1-3,.,once,TRBV28,CASGLQSSGNTIYF,TGTGCCAGCGGACTACAAAGCTCTGGAAACACCATATATTTT
TRBJ1-2,.,.,TRBV7-9,CASPLPDGYGYTF,TGTGCCAGCCCGCTCCCCGACGGGTATGGCTACACCTTC
TRBJ2-5,TRBD1,.,TRBV18,CASSPFRKKPGQRQETQYF,TGTGCCAGCTCACCATTCAGAAAAAAACCGGGACAGCGTCAAGAGACCCAGTACTTC
TRBJ2-5,.,.,TRBV28,CASSLSSSGEETQYF,TGTGCCAGCAGTTTAAGCAGTAGCGGAGAAGAGACCCAGTACTTC
TRBJ2-2,TRBD2,.,TRBV5-1,CASSPLAGVDTGELFF,TGCGCCAGCAGCCCACTAGCGGGAGTTGACACCGGGGAGCTGTTTTTT
TRBJ2-5,TRBD2,.,TRBV6-6,CASSYRHGEGLETQYF,TGTGCCAGCAGTTACAGACACGGGGAGGGGCTAGAGACCCAGTACTTC
TRBJ2-3,TRBD1,.,TRBV28,CASKISRDRQKADTQYF,TGTGCCAGCAAAATATCCCGGGACAGGCAGAAAGCAGATACGCAGTATTTT
TRBJ2-7,.,.,TRBV25-1,CASSPRGFSYEQYF,TGTGCCAGCAGCCCCCGGGGATTCTCCTACGAGCAGTACTTC
TRBJ2-7,.,.,TRBV5-1,CASSLAPGVPYEQYF,TGCGCCAGCAGCTTGGCCCCGGGAGTGCCCTACGAGCAGTACTTC
TRBJ2-7,.,.,TRBV19,CASSMGFGGSYEQYF,TGTGCCAGTAGTATGGGGTTTGGAGGATCCTACGAGCAGTACTTC
TRBJ2-2,.,few,TRBV12-5,CASGINTGELFF,TGTGCTAGCGGAATTAACACCGGGGAGCTGTTTTTT
TRBJ1-1,TRBD1,.,TRBV6-1,CASSEEGQGYIEAFF,TGTGCCAGCAGTGAAGAGGGACAGGGGTACATTGAAGCTTTCTTT
TRBJ2-7,TRBD2,.,TRBV4-1,CASSQDGLAGAPLYEQYF,TGCGCCAGCAGCCAAGATGGACTAGCGGGAGCCCCCCTCTACGAGCAGTACTTC
TRBJ1-5,TRBD1,.,TRBV19,CASKLRDRDNQPQHF,TGTGCCAGTAAACTTCGGGACAGAGACAATCAGCCCCAGCATTTT
TRBJ1-1,.,.,TRBV15,CATSRSGRGIEAFF,TGTGCCACCAGCAGATCGGGACGGGGAATTGAAGCTTTCTTT
TRBJ2-2,.,.,TRBV30,CAWSPSRGDIGELFF,TGTGCCTGGAGCCCCTCCCGCGGGGATATCGGGGAGCTGTTTTTT
TRBJ2-7,.,.,TRBV30,CAWSSSVKIGDYEQYF,TGTGCCTGGAGTTCGAGCGTGAAAATTGGAGACTACGAGCAGTACTTC
TRBJ1-4,.,.,TRBV7-2,CASSSTAPTNEKLFF,TGTGCCAGCAGCTCGACAGCACCAACTAATGAAAAACTGTTTTTT
TRBJ1-4,.,.,TRBV27,CASSPAGWDEKLFF,TGTGCCAGCAGCCCCGCCGGCTGGGATGAAAAACTGTTTTTT
TRBJ2-1,TRBD2,.,TRBV4-1,CASSELAGGSYNEQFF,TGCGCCAGCAGCGAACTAGCGGGAGGTTCATACAATGAGCAGTTCTTC
TRBJ2-1,TRBD2,.,TRBV27,CASSLSIAGGYNEQFF,TGTGCCAGCAGTTTATCGATAGCGGGAGGATACAATGAGCAGTTCTTC
TRBJ2-5,.,.,TRBV19,CASSIQQAQGGETQYF,TGTGCCAGTAGTATCCAGCAGGCCCAAGGCGGAGAGACCCAGTACTTC
TRBJ1-5,.,.,TRBV18,CASSPPGGRNQPQHF,TGTGCCAGCTCACCACCCGGGGGGCGCAATCAGCCCCAGCATTTT
TRBJ2-7,.,.,TRBV5-1,CASTPPADSAEQYF,TGCGCCAGCACCCCCCCAGCGGACTCGGCCGAGCAGTACTTC
TRBJ2-7,TRBD1,.,TRBV28,CASRGQGASYEQYF,TGTGCCAGCAGAGGACAGGGGGCTTCCTACGAGCAGTACTTC
TRBJ2-4,.,.,TRBV28,CASSFSLGKNIQYF,TGTGCCAGCAGTTTTTCGCTAGGCAAAAACATTCAGTACTTC
TRBJ2-2,.,few,TRBV6-4,CASSPAENTGELFF,TGTGCCAGCAGTCCAGCGGAGAACACCGGGGAGCTGTTTTTT
TRBJ2-6,.,.,TRBV28,CASNTRANVLTF,TGTGCCAGCAATACTAGGGCCAACGTCCTGACTTTC
TRBJ2-3,TRBD2,.,TRBV7-6,CASSLWTSGSPDTQYF,TGTGCCAGCAGCCTTTGGACTAGCGGGAGCCCAGATACGCAGTATTTT
TRBJ1-1,TRBD1,.,TRBV28,CASSSPQGIGTEAFF,TGTGCCAGCAGTTCCCCACAGGGGATAGGCACTGAAGCTTTCTTT